A selection of T cell receptor beta chains follows, all from one sample in a study of Graves' ophthalmopathy and Graves' hyperthyroidism. TCRdb re-called the multiplex PCR reads with MiXCR, one entry per CDR3 protein. The data contain roughly 610,000 distinct CDR3 sequences, 22% of them singletons. Input material: peripheral blood. All receptors derive from a woman aged 18-29 years with stable Graves' hyperthyroidism. Some clones in this sample may be carry-over from other donors' samples. CDR3s include the opening cysteine and the closing phenylalanine or tryptophan. A D gene is named only where the DNA matches it firmly. Clone size is given for some rows only: seen once, a few or many times, or a class if the clone is expanded.

J gene,clone size,D gene,V gene,CDR3 length,CDR3 DNA,CDR3 protein
TRBJ2-2,-,TRBD2,TRBV24-1,13,TGTGCCACCGCCACCCCGGGAGGCGGGGAGCTGTTTTTT,CATATPGGGELFF
TRBJ2-7,many,TRBD1,TRBV18,14,TGTGCCAGCTCACCTCCGGGACAGGGGTACGAGCAGTACTTC,CASSPPGQGYEQYF
TRBJ1-5,-,-,TRBV19,16,TGTGCCAGTAGTGGTCCTCCTCGGGGGAGGAATCAGCCCCAGCATTTT,CASSGPPRGRNQPQHF
TRBJ2-7,few,TRBD1,TRBV4-1,16,TGCGCCAGCAGCCAAGAACCGGGACAGGGGGCATACGAGCAGTACTTC,CASSQEPGQGAYEQYF
TRBJ2-7,many,TRBD1,TRBV7-2,15,TGTGCCAGCAGCTTAGGACAGGGAATCCCCTACGAGCAGTACTTC,CASSLGQGIPYEQYF
TRBJ1-1,few,-,TRBV29-1,12,TGCAGCGTTGTTAGGACGGGCACTGAAGCTTTCTTT,CSVVRTGTEAFF
TRBJ1-1,-,-,TRBV5-1,16,TGCGCCAGCAGCTTGGGGCCAGGGCCACGGGGCACTGAAGCTTTCTTT,CASSLGPGPRGTEAFF
TRBJ1-5,many,-,TRBV27,14,TGTGCCAGCAGCCACGAGTATGAAGGTCAGCCCCAGCATTTT,CASSHEYEGQPQHF
TRBJ2-2,-,TRBD2,TRBV5-1,15,TGCGCCAGCAGCCCTACTAGCGCGAACACCGGGGAGCTGTTTTTT,CASSPTSANTGELFF
TRBJ2-7,many,-,TRBV20-1,12,TGCAGTGCTAGAGAATCCGTTTACGAGCAGTACTTC,CSARESVYEQYF
TRBJ2-5,many,TRBD1,TRBV19,15,TGTGCCAGTAGTATTTGGTCGGACAGGCAGGAGACCCAGTACTTC,CASSIWSDRQETQYF
TRBJ2-5,-,TRBD2,TRBV6-5,17,TGTGCCAGCAGTATACTTTGGGGGGGGAGCCGTGGGGAGGCCCAGTACTTC,CASSILWGGSRGEAQYF
TRBJ2-6,many,-,TRBV19,15,TGTGCCAGTAATCCGAAGGGATCTGGGGCCAACGTCCTGACTTTC,CASNPKGSGANVLTF
TRBJ1-1,few,-,TRBV6-2/TRBV6-3,12,TGTGCCAGCACTCGTTTGAACACTGAAGCTTTCTTT,CASTRLNTEAFF
TRBJ1-2,many,-,TRBV2,15,TGTGCCAGCAGGGAGGACGAGGCCCGCATCTATGGCTACGCCTTC,CASREDEARIYGYAF
TRBJ2-7,few,-,TRBV7-9,15,TGTGCCAGCAGCAGACGACCGGGCCCCCAGACCGAGCAGTACTTC,CASSRRPGPQTEQYF
TRBJ1-1,-,-,TRBV25-1,15,TGTGCCAGCAGTGAATCGTGGGGGTTGAACACTGAAGCTTTCTTT,CASSESWGLNTEAFF
TRBJ1-1,-,-,TRBV30,14,TGTGCCTGGACCCTAGGAACATTAAACACTGAAGCTTGCTTT,CAWTLGTLNTEACF
TRBJ2-7,-,-,TRBV6-1,14,TGTGCCAGCAGGAGGGGGGATTCTCGTGACGAGCAGTACTTC,CASRRGDSRDEQYF
TRBJ2-5,-,TRBD1,TRBV5-1,15,TGCGCCAGCAGCACCGGACAGGGTCGGTGGGAGACCCAGTACTTC,CASSTGQGRWETQYF
TRBJ2-2,many,-,TRBV7-3,17,TGTGCCAGCAGCTTAACCATCAGCGGCAGCCGGTCCGGGGAGCTGTTTTTT,CASSLTISGSRSGELFF
TRBJ1-5,-,TRBD1,TRBV9,15,TGTGCCAGCAGCTTCTCCGGACAGGGGAATCAGCCCCAGCATTTT,CASSFSGQGNQPQHF
TRBJ1-2,-,-,TRBV6-5,13,TGTGCCAGCAGTTCCGGAAGGGTTCATGGCTACACCTTC,CASSSGRVHGYTF